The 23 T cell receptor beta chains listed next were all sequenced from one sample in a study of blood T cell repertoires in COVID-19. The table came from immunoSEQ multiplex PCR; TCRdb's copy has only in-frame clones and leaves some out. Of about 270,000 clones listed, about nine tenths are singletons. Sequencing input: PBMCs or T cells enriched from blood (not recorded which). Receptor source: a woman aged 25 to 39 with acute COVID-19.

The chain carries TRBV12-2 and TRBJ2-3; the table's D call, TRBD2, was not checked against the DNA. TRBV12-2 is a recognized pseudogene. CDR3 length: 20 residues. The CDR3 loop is CASRFNPRWTSGRKKDTQYF. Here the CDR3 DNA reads TGTGCAAGTCGCTTTAACCCCCGATGGACTAGCGGGAGGAAAAAAGATACGCAGTATTTT.

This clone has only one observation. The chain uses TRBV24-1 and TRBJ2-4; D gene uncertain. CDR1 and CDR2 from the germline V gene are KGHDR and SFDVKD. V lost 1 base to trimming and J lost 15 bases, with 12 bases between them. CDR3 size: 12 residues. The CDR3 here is CATSDFEGDLYF. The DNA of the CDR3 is TGTGCCACCAGTGATTTTGAAGGAGACCTGTACTTC.

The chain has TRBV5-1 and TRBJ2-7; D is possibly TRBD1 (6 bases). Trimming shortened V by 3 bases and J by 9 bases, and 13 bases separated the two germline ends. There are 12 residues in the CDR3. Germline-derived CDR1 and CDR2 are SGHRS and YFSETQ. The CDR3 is CASSSTGVGQYF. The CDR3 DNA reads TGCGCCAGCAGCTCGACAGGCGTTGGGCAGTACTTC. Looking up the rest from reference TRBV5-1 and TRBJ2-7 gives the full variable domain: KAGVTQTPRYLIKTRGQQVTLSCSPISGHRSVSWYQQTPGQGLQFLFEYFSETQRNKGNFPGRFSGRQFSNSRSEMNVSTLELGDSALYLCASSSTGVGQYFGPGTRLTVT.

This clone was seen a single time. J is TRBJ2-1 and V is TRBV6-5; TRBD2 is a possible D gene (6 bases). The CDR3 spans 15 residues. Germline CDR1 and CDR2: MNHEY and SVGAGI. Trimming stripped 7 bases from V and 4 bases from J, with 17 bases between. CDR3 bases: TGTGCCAGCACCACCCGTAGCGGAGATTACAATGAGCAGTTCTTC. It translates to CASTTRSGDYNEQFF.

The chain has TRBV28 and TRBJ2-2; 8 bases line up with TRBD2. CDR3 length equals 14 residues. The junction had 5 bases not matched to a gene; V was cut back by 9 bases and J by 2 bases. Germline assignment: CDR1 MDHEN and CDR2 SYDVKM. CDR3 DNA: TGTGCCAGTAATAGCGGGGTAAACACCGGGGAGCTGTTTTTT. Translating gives CASNSGVNTGELFF. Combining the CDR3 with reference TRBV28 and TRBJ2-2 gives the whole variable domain DVKVTQSSRYLVKRTGEKVFLECVQDMDHENMFWYRQDPGLGLRLIYFSYDVKMKEKGDIPEGYSVSREKKERFSLILESASTNQTSMYLCASNSGVNTGELFFGEGSRLTVL.

CDR3: CASSTDRESNQPQHF. The DNA of the CDR3 is TGTGCCAGTAGTACCGACAGGGAAAGCAATCAGCCCCAGCATTTT. This chain uses TRBV19 with TRBJ1-5; 7 bases fit TRBD1. The germline V gene encodes CDR1 LNHDA and CDR2 SQIVND (reference sequence). V lost 4 bases, J lost 1 base, and 4 bases stayed unmatched. This CDR3 has 15 residues.

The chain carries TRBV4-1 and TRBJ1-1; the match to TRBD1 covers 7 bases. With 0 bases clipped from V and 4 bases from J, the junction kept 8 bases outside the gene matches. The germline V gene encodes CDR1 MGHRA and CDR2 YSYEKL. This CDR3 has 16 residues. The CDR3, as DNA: TGCGCCAGCAGCCAAGAGGGTTACAGGGGAGGCACTGAAGCTTTCTTT. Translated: CASSQEGYRGGTEAFF.

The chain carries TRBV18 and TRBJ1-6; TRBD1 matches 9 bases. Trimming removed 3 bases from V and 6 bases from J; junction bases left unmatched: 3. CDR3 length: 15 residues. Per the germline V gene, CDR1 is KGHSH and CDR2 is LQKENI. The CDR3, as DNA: TGTGCCAGCTCACCGGCGGGACAGGGTAATTCACCCCTCCACTTT. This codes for CASSPAGQGNSPLHF. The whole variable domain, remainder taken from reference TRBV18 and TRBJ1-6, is NAGVMQNPRHLVRRRGQEARLRCSPMKGHSHVYWYRQLPEEGLKFMVYLQKENIIDESGMPKERFSAEFPKEGPSILRIQQVVRGDSAAYFCASSPAGQGNSPLHFGNGTRLTVT.

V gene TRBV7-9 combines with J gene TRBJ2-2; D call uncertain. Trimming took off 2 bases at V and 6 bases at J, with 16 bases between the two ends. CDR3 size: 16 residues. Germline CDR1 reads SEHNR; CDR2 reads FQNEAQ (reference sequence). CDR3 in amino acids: CASSLLTLASPGELFF. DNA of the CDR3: TGTGCCAGCAGCTTATTAACCCTTGCGTCCCCCGGGGAGCTGTTTTTT.

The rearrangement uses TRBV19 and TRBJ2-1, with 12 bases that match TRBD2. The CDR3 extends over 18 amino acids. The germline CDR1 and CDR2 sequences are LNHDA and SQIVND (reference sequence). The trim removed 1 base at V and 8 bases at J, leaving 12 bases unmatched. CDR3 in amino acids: CASSIVGGRLAGADEQFF. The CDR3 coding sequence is TGTGCCAGTAGTATAGTCGGTGGGAGACTAGCGGGAGCTGATGAGCAGTTCTTC.

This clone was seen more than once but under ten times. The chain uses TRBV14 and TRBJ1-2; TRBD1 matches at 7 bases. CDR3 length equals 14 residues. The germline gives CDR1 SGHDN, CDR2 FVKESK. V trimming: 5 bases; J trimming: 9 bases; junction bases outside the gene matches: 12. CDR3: CASSAATTGHSYTF. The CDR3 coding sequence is TGTGCCAGCAGCGCAGCGACGACAGGGCACAGCTACACCTTC.

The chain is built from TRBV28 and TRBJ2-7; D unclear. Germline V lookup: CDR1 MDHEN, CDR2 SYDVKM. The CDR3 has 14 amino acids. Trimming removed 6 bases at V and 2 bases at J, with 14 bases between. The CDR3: CASSDNSFPYEQYF. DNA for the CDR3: TGTGCCAGCAGCGATAATAGCTTCCCCTACGAGCAGTACTTC.

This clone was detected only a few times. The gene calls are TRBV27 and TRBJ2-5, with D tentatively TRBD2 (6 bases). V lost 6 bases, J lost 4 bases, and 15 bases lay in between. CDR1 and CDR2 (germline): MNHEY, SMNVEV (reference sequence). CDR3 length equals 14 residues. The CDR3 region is CASSRGRGGETQYF. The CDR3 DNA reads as TGTGCCAGCAGCCGAGGAAGGGGAGGAGAGACCCAGTACTTC.

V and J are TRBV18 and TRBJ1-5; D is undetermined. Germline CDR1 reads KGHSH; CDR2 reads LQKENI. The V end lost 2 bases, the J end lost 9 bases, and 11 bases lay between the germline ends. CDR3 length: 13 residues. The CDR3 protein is CASSPIRERPQHF. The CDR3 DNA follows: TGTGCCAGCTCACCAATAAGGGAGAGGCCCCAGCATTTT.

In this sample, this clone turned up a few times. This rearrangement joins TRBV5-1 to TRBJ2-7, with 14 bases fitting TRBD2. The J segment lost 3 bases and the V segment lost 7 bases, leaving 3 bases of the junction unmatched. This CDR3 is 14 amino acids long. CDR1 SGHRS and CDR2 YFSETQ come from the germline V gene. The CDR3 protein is CASGGTSGSYEQYF. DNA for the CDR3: TGCGCCAGCGGAGGGACTAGCGGGAGCTACGAGCAGTACTTC.

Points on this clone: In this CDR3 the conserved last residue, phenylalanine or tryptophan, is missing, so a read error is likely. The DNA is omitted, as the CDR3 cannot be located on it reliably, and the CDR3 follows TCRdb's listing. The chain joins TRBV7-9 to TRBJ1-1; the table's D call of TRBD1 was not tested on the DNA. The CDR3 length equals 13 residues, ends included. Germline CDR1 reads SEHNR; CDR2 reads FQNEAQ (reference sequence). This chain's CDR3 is CASTSPGDRDHRV.

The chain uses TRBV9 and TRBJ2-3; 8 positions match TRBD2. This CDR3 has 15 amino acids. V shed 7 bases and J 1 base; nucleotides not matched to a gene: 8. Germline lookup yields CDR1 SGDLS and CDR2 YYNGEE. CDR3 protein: CASGAGGWGTDTQYF. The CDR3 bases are TGTGCCAGCGGGGCGGGAGGCTGGGGCACAGATACGCAGTATTTT.

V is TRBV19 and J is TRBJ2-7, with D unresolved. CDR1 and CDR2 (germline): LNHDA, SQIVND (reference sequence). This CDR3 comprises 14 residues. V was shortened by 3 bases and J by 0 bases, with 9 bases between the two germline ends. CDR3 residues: CASSIGAFSYEQYF. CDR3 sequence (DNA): TGTGCCAGTAGTATTGGAGCATTCTCCTACGAGCAGTACTTC.

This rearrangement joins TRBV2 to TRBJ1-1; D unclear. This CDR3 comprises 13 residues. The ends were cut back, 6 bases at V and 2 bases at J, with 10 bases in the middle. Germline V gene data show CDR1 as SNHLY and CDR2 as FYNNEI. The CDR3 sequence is CASRLEFNTEAFF. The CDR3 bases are TGTGCCAGCAGATTGGAGTTTAACACTGAAGCTTTCTTT.

CDR3 in amino acids: CASSLLGDEQFF. CDR3 nucleotide sequence: TGTGCCAGCAGTCTCCTCGGGGATGAGCAGTTCTTC. The genes are TRBV6-2 or TRBV6-3 and TRBJ2-1, with D possibly TRBD2 on 5 matching bases. The CDR3 totals 12 residues. Per the germline V gene, CDR1 is MNHEY and CDR2 is SVGEGT. The ends were cut back, 5 bases at V and 8 bases at J, with 10 bases in the middle.

CDR3 region: CASSVFEGATNEKLFF. CDR3 DNA: TGTGCCAGCAGCGTGTTTGAGGGGGCAACTAATGAAAAACTGTTTTTT. This chain joins TRBV9 and TRBJ1-4; maybe TRBD1 (6 bases). CDR1 and CDR2 from the germline V gene are SGDLS and YYNGEE. The CDR3 is 16 residues long. V gave up 2 bases and J gave up 0 bases, with 11 bases separating them.

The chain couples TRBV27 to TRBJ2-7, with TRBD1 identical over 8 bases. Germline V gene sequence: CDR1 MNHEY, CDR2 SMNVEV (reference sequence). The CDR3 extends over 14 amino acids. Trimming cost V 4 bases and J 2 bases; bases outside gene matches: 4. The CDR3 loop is CASSWGQEAYEQYF. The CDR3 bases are TGTGCCAGCAGTTGGGGACAGGAAGCCTACGAGCAGTACTTC.

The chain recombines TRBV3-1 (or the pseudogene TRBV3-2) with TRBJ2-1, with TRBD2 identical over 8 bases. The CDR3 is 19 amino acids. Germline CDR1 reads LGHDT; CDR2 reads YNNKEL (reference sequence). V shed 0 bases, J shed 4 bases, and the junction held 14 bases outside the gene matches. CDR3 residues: CASSQELAGTIRGYNEQFF. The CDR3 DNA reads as TGTGCCAGCAGCCAAGAGCTAGCGGGTACGATACGGGGATACAATGAGCAGTTCTTC.